This T cell receptor beta chain appears in the sequencing data of a study of T cell responses to AZD1222 COVID-19 vaccine. Study-level points and caveats: Nearly half of the spike-specific TCRs reportedly recognize variant regions that carry no mutations. Among those given AZD1222, only 5 to 7 were seropositive at baseline.

Comments on this clone: The antigen is undetermined.

TCRdb's copy holds only in-frame clones and misses some; the assay was immunoSEQ multiplex PCR. The data hold about 96,000 clones, with around nine tenths observed a single time. J lost 6 bases, V lost 2 bases, and 13 bases had no gene match. Germline CDR1 is MDHEN and CDR2 is SYDVKM. The CDR3 sequence is 16 residues long. The receptor was derived from an adult in good health. Sequencing used peripheral blood, obtained on day 0 of MenACWY control vaccination. V gene TRBV28 combines with J gene TRBJ2-7; 7 bases match TRBD2. The DNA for the CDR3 is TGTGCCAGCAGTTTAGCTGCTAGCGGACCCCAGGGCGAGCAGTACTTC. Amino acids: CASSLAASGPQGEQYF.